This T cell receptor beta chain was identified in a study of blood T cell repertoires in COVID-19. About the research overall: Samples came from the United States, Italy and Spain, spanning acute and convalescent COVID-19. PBMCs, B-cell-depleted T cells, or T cells were the source of the cDNA or gDNA that made up the material.

The study recruited people aged about 18 to 90 years across under 25 US areas. As processed by the authors: Reference gene primer amplification gave estimated nucleated cell counts. This table comes from immunoSEQ multiplex PCR, and its TCRdb copy is limited to in-frame clones, with some not included. Clone size and V and J calls were adopted from that table, with D and trimming inferred from the DNA. The top ten clones hold approximately 2% of a sample with around 250,000 clones, 80% to 90% of them seen once. Germline V gene lookup returns CDR1 MNHEY and CDR2 SVGAGI. V dropped 6 bases and J dropped 6 bases, with 12 bases sitting between them. The CDR3 length is 12 residues.

The chain employs TRBV6-5 and TRBJ2-7; unclear D gene. The clonotype originates from a woman between 45 and 60 years old who had recovered from COVID-19. Sequences were obtained from PBMCs or T cells enriched from blood (not recorded which). The CDR3 spells CASSSTRFEQYF. CDR3 nucleotide sequence: TGTGCCAGCAGCTCCACCAGGTTCGAGCAGTACTTC.